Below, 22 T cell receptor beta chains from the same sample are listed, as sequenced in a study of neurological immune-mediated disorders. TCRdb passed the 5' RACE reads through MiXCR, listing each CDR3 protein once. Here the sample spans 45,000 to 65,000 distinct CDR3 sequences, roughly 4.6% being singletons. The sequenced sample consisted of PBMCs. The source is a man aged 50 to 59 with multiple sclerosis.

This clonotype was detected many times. The CDR3 region has the DNA TGTGCCAGCTCCGGGACAGCCTCTAATGAAAAACTGTTTTTT. It codes for CASSGTASNEKLFF. This rearrangement joins TRBV18 to TRBJ1-4; TRBD1 agrees at 7 bases. In germline, CDR1 is KGHSH, CDR2 LQKENI. The CDR3 length is 14 residues. V was pared by 6 bases and J by 3 bases, with 4 bases of the junction left unmatched.

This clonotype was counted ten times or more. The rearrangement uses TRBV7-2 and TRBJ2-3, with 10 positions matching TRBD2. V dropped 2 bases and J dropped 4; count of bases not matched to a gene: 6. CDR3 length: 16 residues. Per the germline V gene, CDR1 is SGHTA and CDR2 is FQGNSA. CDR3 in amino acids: CASSLLPSGGADTQYF. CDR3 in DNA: TGTGCCAGCAGCTTATTACCTAGCGGGGGTGCAGATACGCAGTATTTT.

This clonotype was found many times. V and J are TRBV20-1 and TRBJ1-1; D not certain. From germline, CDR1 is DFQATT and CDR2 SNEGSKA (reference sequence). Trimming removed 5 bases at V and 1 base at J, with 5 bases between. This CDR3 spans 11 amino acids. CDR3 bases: TGCAGTGCTGGGAAGAACACTGAAGCTTTCTTT. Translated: CSAGKNTEAFF.

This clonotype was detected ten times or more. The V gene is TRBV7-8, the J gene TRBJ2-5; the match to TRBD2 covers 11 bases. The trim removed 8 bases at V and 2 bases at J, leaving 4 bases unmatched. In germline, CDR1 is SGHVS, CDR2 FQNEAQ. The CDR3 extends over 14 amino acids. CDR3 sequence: CASGVAGGQETQYF. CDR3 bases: TGTGCCAGCGGCGTAGCGGGGGGGCAAGAGACCCAGTACTTC.

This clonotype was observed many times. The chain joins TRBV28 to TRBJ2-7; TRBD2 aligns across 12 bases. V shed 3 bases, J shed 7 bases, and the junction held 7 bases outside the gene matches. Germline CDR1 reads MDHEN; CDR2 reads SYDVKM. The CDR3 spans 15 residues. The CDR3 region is CASSLVASGRGEQYF. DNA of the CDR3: TGTGCCAGCAGTTTGGTGGCTAGCGGGAGGGGTGAGCAGTACTTC.

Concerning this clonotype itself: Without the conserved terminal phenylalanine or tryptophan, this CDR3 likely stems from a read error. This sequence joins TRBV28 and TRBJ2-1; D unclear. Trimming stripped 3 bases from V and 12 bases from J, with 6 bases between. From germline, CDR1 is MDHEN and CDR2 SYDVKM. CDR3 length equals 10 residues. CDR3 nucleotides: TGTGCCAGCAGTTTTACTCGGCAGTTCAAC. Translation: CASSFTRQFN.

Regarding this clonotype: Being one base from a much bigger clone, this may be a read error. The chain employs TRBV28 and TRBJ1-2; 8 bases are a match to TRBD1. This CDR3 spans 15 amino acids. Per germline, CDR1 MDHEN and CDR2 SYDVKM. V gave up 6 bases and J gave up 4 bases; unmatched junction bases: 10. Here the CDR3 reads CASSWDRMGLYGYTF. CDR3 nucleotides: TGTGCCAGCAGCTGGGACAGGATGGGTCTCTATGGCTACACCTTC.

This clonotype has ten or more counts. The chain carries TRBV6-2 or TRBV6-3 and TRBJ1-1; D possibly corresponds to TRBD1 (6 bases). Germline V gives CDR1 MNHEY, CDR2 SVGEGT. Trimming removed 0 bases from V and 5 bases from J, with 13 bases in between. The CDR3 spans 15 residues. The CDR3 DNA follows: TGTGCCAGCAGTTACTCACTGACAGGCGGGACTGAAGCTTTCTTT. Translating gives CASSYSLTGGTEAFF.

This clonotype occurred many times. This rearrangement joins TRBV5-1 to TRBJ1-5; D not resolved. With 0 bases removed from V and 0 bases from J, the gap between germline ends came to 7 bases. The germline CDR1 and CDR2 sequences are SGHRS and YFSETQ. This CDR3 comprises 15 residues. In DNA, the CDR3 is TGCGCCAGCAGCTTGGGGACGGATAGCAATCAGCCCCAGCATTTT. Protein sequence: CASSLGTDSNQPQHF.

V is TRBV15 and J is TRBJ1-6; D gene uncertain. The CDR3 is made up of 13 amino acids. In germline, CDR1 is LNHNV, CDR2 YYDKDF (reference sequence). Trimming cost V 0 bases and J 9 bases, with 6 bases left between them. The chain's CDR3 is CATSRDTGSPLHF. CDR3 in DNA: TGTGCCACCAGCAGAGATACCGGTTCACCCCTCCACTTT.

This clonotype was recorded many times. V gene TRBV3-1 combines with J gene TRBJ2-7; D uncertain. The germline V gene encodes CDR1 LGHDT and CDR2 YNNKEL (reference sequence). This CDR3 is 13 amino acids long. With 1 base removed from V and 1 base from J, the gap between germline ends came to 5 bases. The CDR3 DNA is TGTGCCAGCAGCCAAGTCGGGTCCTACGAGCAGTACTTC. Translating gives CASSQVGSYEQYF.

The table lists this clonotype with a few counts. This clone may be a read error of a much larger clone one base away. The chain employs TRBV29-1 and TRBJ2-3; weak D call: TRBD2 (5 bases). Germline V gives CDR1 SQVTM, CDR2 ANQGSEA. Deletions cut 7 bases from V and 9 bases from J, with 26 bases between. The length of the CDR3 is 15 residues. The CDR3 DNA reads TGCAGCGCATCCCGGGCCTACGGGGAGAGGGAAACGCAGTATTTT. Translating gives CSASRAYGERETQYF.

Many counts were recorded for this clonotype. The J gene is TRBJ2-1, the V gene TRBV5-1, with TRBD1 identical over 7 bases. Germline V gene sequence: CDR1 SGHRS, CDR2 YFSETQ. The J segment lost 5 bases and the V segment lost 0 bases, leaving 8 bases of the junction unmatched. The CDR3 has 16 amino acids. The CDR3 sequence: CASSLAPGQINNEQFF. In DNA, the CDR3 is TGCGCCAGCAGCTTGGCTCCGGGACAGATTAACAATGAGCAGTTCTTC.

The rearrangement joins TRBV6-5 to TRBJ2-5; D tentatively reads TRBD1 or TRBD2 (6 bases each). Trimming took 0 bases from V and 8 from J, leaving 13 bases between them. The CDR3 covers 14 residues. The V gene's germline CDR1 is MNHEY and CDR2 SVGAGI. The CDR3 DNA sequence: TGTGCCAGCAGTTACTCTCCCGGAGGGGGAACCCAGTACTTC. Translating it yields CASSYSPGGGTQYF.

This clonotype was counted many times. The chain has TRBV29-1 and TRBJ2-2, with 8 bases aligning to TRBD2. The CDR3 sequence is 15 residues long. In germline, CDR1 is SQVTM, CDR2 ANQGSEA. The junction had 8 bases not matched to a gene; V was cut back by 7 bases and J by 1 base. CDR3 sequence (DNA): TGCAGCGCTAGATTGCGGGGGGTGAACACCGGGGAGCTGTTTTTT. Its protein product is CSARLRGVNTGELFF.

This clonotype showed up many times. CDR3 sequence reads: CSVATYGAEAFF. CDR3 sequence (DNA): TGCAGCGTTGCGACCTACGGGGCTGAAGCTTTCTTT. This sequence joins TRBV29-1 and TRBJ1-1; D gene unclear. This CDR3 region has 12 residues. Germline V gene data show CDR1 as SQVTM and CDR2 as ANQGSEA. V lost 4 bases and J 6 bases, leaving 12 bases between the germline ends.

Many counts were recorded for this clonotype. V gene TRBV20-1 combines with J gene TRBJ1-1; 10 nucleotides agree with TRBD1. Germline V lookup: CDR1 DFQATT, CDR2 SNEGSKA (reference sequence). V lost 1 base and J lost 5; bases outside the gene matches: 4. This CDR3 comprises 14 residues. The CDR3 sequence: CSARAGTGVTEAFF. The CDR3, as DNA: TGCAGTGCTAGAGCCGGGACAGGGGTGACTGAAGCTTTCTTT.

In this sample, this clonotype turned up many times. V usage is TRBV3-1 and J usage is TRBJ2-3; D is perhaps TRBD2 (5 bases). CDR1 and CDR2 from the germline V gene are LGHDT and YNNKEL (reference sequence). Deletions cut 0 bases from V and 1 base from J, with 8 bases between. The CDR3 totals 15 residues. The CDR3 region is CASSQDPGGTDTQYF. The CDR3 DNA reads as TGTGCCAGCAGCCAAGATCCCGGGGGCACAGATACGCAGTATTTT.

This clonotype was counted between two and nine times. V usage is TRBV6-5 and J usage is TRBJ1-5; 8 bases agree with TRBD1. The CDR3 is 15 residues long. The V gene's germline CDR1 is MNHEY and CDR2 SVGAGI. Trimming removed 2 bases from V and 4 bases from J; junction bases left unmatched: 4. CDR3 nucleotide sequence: TGTGCCAGCAGTTACAAGACAGGGGAGAATCAGCCCCAGCATTTT. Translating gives CASSYKTGENQPQHF.

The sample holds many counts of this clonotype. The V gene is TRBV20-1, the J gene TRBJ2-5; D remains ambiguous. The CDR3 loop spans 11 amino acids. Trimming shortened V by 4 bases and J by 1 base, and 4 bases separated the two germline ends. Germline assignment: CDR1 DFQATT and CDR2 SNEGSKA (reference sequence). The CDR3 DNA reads TGCAGTGCTAATCGCCAAGAGACCCAGTACTTC. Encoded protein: CSANRQETQYF.

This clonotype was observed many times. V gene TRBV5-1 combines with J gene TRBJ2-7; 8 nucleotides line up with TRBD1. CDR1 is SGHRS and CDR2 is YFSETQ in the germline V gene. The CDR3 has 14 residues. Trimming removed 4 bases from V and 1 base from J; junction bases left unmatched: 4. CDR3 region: CASSQWDRSYEQYF. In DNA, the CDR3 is TGCGCCAGCAGCCAATGGGACAGGTCCTACGAGCAGTACTTC.

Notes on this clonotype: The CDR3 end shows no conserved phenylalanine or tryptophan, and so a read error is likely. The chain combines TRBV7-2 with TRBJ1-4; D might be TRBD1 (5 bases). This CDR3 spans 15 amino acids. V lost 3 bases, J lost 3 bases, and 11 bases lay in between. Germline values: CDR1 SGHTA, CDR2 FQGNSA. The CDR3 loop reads CASSFDSAANEKLFN. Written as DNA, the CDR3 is TGTGCCAGCAGCTTTGACAGCGCGGCTAATGAAAAACTGTTTAAT.